This is a list of T cell receptor beta chains from one sample in a study of sequential checkpoint blockade in melanoma. Assay: immunoSEQ multiplex PCR; the TCRdb copy retains only in-frame clones and omits some. The sample holds approximately 15,000 clones, nearly 80% seen once. Here the sequenced sample was CD8+ T cells sorted from blood (inferred from file names), taken from a patient given nivolumab and ipilimumab in sequence. All receptors come from a human donor with melanoma. CDR3s include the opening cysteine and the closing phenylalanine or tryptophan. Fields, in order: V gene, J gene, clone size, CDR3 length, D gene, CDR3 protein, CDR3 DNA. The D gene is left open where the match is weak. Where a row states a size, it is once, few, many or the class of an expanded clone; other rows omit it.

>TRBV19|TRBJ1-5|.|15|.
CASSTGQYFNQPQHF
TGTGCCAGTAGTACTGGACAGTACTTTAATCAGCCCCAGCATTTT
>TRBV5-5|TRBJ1-1|.|13|.
CASSIPRGDEAFF
TGTGCCAGCAGTATTCCACGGGGGGACGAAGCTTTCTTT
>TRBV29-1|TRBJ2-7|once|13|TRBD2
CSVATSVSYEQYF
TGCAGCGTTGCGACTAGCGTCTCCTACGAGCAGTACTTC
>TRBV7-9|TRBJ1-2|once|16|TRBD1
CASSDEFDRVHYGYTF
TGTGCCAGCAGCGATGAATTCGACAGGGTCCACTATGGCTACACCTTC
>TRBV7-6|TRBJ2-1|.|18|TRBD2
CASSLDSPALAGGSEQFF
TGTGCCAGCAGCTTAGATTCCCCCGCACTAGCGGGAGGAAGCGAGCAGTTCTTC
>TRBV27|TRBJ1-6|.|15|.
CASSLFGGEGSPLHF
TGTGCCAGCAGTTTATTCGGGGGAGAGGGTTCACCCCTCCACTTT
>TRBV5-1|TRBJ2-7|.|14|TRBD1
CASSKWTGYYEQYF
TGCGCCAGCAGCAAGTGGACAGGTTACTACGAGCAGTACTTC
>TRBV27|TRBJ2-7|.|18|TRBD2
CASSLSGGTSGRAYEQYF
TGTGCCAGCAGTTTATCGGGAGGGACTAGCGGGAGAGCCTACGAGCAGTACTTC
>TRBV4-1|TRBJ1-5|few|14|.
CASSQVGGDGPKHF
TGCGCCAGCAGCCAAGTTGGAGGGGACGGCCCTAAGCATTTT
>TRBV19|TRBJ1-2|.|13|TRBD1
CASSIGQAEGYTF
TGTGCCAGTAGTATCGGACAGGCGGAGGGCTACACCTTC